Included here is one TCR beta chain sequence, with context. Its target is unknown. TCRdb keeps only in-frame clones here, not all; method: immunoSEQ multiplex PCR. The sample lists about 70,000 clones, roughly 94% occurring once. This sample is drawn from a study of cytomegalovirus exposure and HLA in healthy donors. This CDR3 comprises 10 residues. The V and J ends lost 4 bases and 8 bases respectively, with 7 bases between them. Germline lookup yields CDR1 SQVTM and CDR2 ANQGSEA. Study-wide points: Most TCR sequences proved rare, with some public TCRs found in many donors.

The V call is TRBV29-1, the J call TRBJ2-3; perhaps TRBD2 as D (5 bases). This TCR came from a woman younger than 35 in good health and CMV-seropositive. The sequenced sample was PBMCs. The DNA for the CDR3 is TGCAGCGTTGTGAGCGGTACGCAGTATTTT. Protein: CSVVSGTQYF.